These T cell receptor beta chains were read from a single sample in a study of vaccination and CD4 T cells after COVID-19. One entry per CDR3 protein results from TCRdb running MiXCR on the PCR reads. The repertoire holds around 15,000 distinct CDR3 sequences, around half seen once, with more than 15% in the top ten. The antigens for these receptors are not known. The source material was CD4+ T cells from blood, cultured in vitro, sampled before SARS-CoV-2 vaccination. The receptors were sampled from a human donor who had recovered from COVID-19. Both conserved end residues are trimmed from each CDR3. Fields, in order: CDR3 protein, J gene, V gene.

CDR3: ASSEWGLAGFSGANVLT; J: TRBJ2-6; V: TRBV6-1
CDR3: ASSRDRAGDEQY; J: TRBJ2-7; V: TRBV19
CDR3: ASSPGWSGNEQF; J: TRBJ2-1; V: TRBV5-5
CDR3: ASSPQPGWRAGELF; J: TRBJ2-2; V: TRBV27
CDR3: ASIKRTSYEQY; J: TRBJ2-7; V: TRBV6-1
CDR3: ASSDRGQGMEGYGYT; J: TRBJ1-2; V: TRBV6-1
CDR3: ASSIGTGGRPSEAF; J: TRBJ1-1; V: TRBV5-4
CDR3: ASRPGTSADTQY; J: TRBJ2-3; V: TRBV7-2
CDR3: ASSLAVQLPYEQY; J: TRBJ2-7; V: TRBV7-8
CDR3: ASSPQTHSYEQY; J: TRBJ2-7; V: TRBV18
CDR3: SARRQDSYEQY; J: TRBJ2-7; V: TRBV20-1
CDR3: ASSPLAGEGTDTQY; J: TRBJ2-3; V: TRBV19
CDR3: ASSAGLNGYQPQH; J: TRBJ1-5; V: TRBV6-1
CDR3: ASSLVARGHNEQF; J: TRBJ2-1; V: TRBV7-2
CDR3: ASDRFQETQY; J: TRBJ2-5; V: TRBV30
CDR3: SAGPDYNEQF; J: TRBJ2-1; V: TRBV20-1
CDR3: ANTPRGVRRTQY; J: TRBJ2-5; V: TRBV21-1
CDR3: ASTLTGSGGAF; J: TRBJ1-1; V: TRBV5-1
CDR3: ASSDTSSGFNTDTQY; J: TRBJ2-3; V: TRBV2
CDR3: ASSYSQDTGELF; J: TRBJ2-2; V: TRBV6-2/TRBV6-3
CDR3: ASTLKGETQY; J: TRBJ2-5; V: TRBV2
CDR3: ASSPRQGARLAGALEQF; J: TRBJ2-1; V: TRBV12-3/TRBV12-4
CDR3: ASSRQGRDNEQF; J: TRBJ2-1; V: TRBV2
CDR3: AWSRGSTDTQY; J: TRBJ2-3; V: TRBV30
CDR3: ASSLAARANYGYT; J: TRBJ1-2; V: TRBV5-1